The 17 T cell receptor beta chains below all came from one sample that was sequenced in a study of blood T cell repertoires in COVID-19. Some clones are missing from TCRdb's copy, which holds only in-frame ones; the method was immunoSEQ multiplex PCR. The data hold about 140,000 clones, with around 78% observed a single time. Sequenced sample: peripheral blood. The source is a woman aged 55-69 years with acute or convalescent COVID-19.

The table lists this clone with a count of one. J is TRBJ1-2 and V is TRBV6-5, with TRBD1 matching 11 bases. The V segment lost 11 bases and the J segment 4 bases; nucleotides outside the gene matches: 9. The length of the CDR3 is 14 residues. Germline assignment: CDR1 MNHEY and CDR2 SVGAGI. This chain's CDR3 is CAGRPGQGAYGYTF. CDR3 DNA sequence: TGTGCCGGGAGACCTGGACAGGGGGCCTATGGCTACACCTTC.

This clone appeared a single time. The V gene is TRBV24-1, the J gene TRBJ1-5; D call uncertain. Between the trimmed V and J ends, which lost 6 bases and 9 bases, there was a span of 14 bases. CDR1 and CDR2 (germline): KGHDR, SFDVKD. The CDR3 length is 13 residues. The CDR3 DNA reads as TGTGCCACCAGTCCAGAGGGCGAGCGGCCCCAGCATTTT. This encodes CATSPEGERPQHF.

Only a few counts were recorded for this clone. The chain employs TRBV18 and TRBJ2-7, with 8 bases that match TRBD1. The CDR3 has 15 amino acids. J lost 2 bases, V lost 2 bases, and 5 bases had no gene match. The V gene's germline CDR1 is KGHSH and CDR2 LQKENI. The CDR3 reads CASSPSGQAAYEQYF. The CDR3 nucleotides read TGTGCCAGCTCACCATCGGGACAGGCTGCCTACGAGCAGTACTTC.

The chain carries TRBV21-1 and TRBJ1-6; the tabulated D call, TRBD1, remains unverified against the DNA. TRBV21-1 is an annotated pseudogene. CDR3 length equals 13 residues. CDR3 loop: CASKRGKGSPLHF. For the CDR3, the DNA is TGTGCCAGCAAGAGGGGGAAGGGTTCACCCCTCCACTTT.

This chain uses TRBV7-2 with TRBJ2-7; 8 bases match TRBD2. In germline, CDR1 is SGHTA, CDR2 FQGNSA. Trimming took 3 bases from V and 0 from J; bases not matched to a gene: 7. The CDR3 has 16 residues. Here the CDR3 reads CASSFSSGRSSYEQYF. CDR3 sequence (DNA): TGTGCCAGCAGCTTCTCTAGCGGGCGAAGCTCCTACGAGCAGTACTTC.

V usage is TRBV19 and J usage is TRBJ1-4; TRBD1 aligns across 10 bases. The junction had 11 bases not matched to a gene; V was cut back by 6 bases and J by 10 bases. The length of the CDR3 is 15 residues. Per the germline V gene, CDR1 is LNHDA and CDR2 is SQIVND (reference sequence). CDR3 region: CASSRPGQGTGKLFF. CDR3 bases: TGTGCCAGTAGCCGACCGGGACAGGGGACCGGAAAACTGTTTTTT.

This clone has a handful of counts. The chain has TRBV7-6 and TRBJ2-1; a possible D gene is TRBD2 (6 bases). The V end was cut by 2 bases, the J end by 4 bases, with 12 bases between. This CDR3 comprises 15 residues. The germline gives CDR1 SGHVS, CDR2 FNYEAQ. The CDR3 DNA reads as TGTGCCAGCAGCTTATCCCTAGCGAGATACAATGAGCAGTTCTTC. Encoded protein: CASSLSLARYNEQFF. Supplemented by reference TRBV7-6 and TRBJ2-1, the full variable domain reads GAGVSQSPRYKVTKRGQDVALRCDPISGHVSLYWYRQALGQGPEFLTYFNYEAQQDKSGLPNDRFSAERPEGSISTLTIQRTEQRDSAMYRCASSLSLARYNEQFFGPGTRLTVL.

The chain is built from TRBV3-1 (or the pseudogene TRBV3-2) and TRBJ1-6, with TRBD1 identical over 10 bases. The V gene's germline CDR1 is LGHDT and CDR2 YNNKEL (reference sequence). This CDR3 is built from 14 residues. Losses at the gene ends were 4 bases for V and 9 bases for J; bases not matched to a gene: 3. CDR3 region: CASSPGQGFSPLHF. Here the CDR3 DNA reads TGTGCCAGCAGCCCGGGACAGGGGTTTTCACCCCTCCACTTT.

The CDR3 coding sequence is TGTGCCAGCTCACCGAGGCCGCGTCAAGCGGCCGAGCAGTACTTC. Its protein is CASSPRPRQAAEQYF. V gene TRBV18 combines with J gene TRBJ2-7, with a tentative D call TRBD2 (5 bases). Germline CDR1 and CDR2: KGHSH and LQKENI. The CDR3 runs 15 residues. The V end was cut by 3 bases, the J end by 6 bases, with 18 bases between.

V is TRBV6-5 and J is TRBJ2-2; no firm D call. The CDR3 has 15 amino acids. V was pared by 10 bases and J by 6 bases, with 21 bases between. In germline, CDR1 is MNHEY, CDR2 SVGAGI. The chain's CDR3 is CAIGPEPEVSGELFF. CDR3 nucleotides: TGTGCCATCGGTCCCGAGCCTGAGGTCTCCGGGGAGCTGTTTTTT.

Only one count was recorded for this clone. V usage is TRBV5-1 and J usage is TRBJ1-4; 8 nucleotides line up with TRBD1. CDR1 and CDR2 (germline): SGHRS, YFSETQ. This CDR3 is built from 13 residues. V lost 4 bases and J lost 10; bases outside the gene matches: 6. The CDR3 coding sequence is TGCGCCAGCAGCCGAGAACAGGGGGGAAAACTGTTTTTT. It specifies CASSREQGGKLFF.

In nucleotides, the CDR3 is TGTGCCAGCAGCCTCCCCGAGGGCGCCTACGAGCAGTACTTC. Amino acids: CASSLPEGAYEQYF. The gene calls are TRBV7-9 and TRBJ2-7; perhaps TRBD2 as D (5 bases). With 5 bases removed from V and 2 bases from J, the gap between germline ends came to 13 bases. This CDR3 spans 14 amino acids. Germline V lookup: CDR1 SEHNR, CDR2 FQNEAQ (reference sequence). The full variable domain, with the rest looked up from reference TRBV7-9 and TRBJ2-7, is DTGVSQNPRHKITKRGQNVTFRCDPISEHNRLYWYRQTLGQGPEFLTYFQNEAQLEKSRLLSDRFSAERPKGSFSTLEIQRTEQGDSAMYLCASSLPEGAYEQYFGPGTRLTVT.

This clone was counted only a few times. The J gene is TRBJ2-1, the V gene TRBV18; D unclear. CDR1 is KGHSH, CDR2 LQKENI, per germline. The CDR3 totals 12 residues. Trimming took off 5 bases at V and 9 bases at J, with 11 bases between the two ends. This chain's CDR3 is CASSIAGGEQFF. CDR3 DNA sequence: TGTGCCAGCTCAATAGCTGGTGGTGAGCAGTTCTTC. Looking up the rest from reference TRBV18 and TRBJ2-1 gives the full variable domain: NAGVMQNPRHLVRRRGQEARLRCSPMKGHSHVYWYRQLPEEGLKFMVYLQKENIIDESGMPKERFSAEFPKEGPSILRIQQVVRGDSAAYFCASSIAGGEQFFGPGTRLTVL.

The chain employs TRBV3-1 (or the pseudogene TRBV3-2) and TRBJ2-2; the D gene is possibly TRBD1 (5 bases). The V gene's germline CDR1 is LGHDT and CDR2 YNNKEL (reference sequence). This CDR3 has 14 residues. Trimming took 8 bases from V and 6 from J, leaving 16 bases between them. This CDR3 reads CASLADGAPGELFF. CDR3 DNA sequence: TGTGCCAGCCTGGCTGATGGGGCGCCCGGGGAGCTGTTTTTT.

The rearrangement links TRBV19 to TRBJ2-1; 10 bases are a match to TRBD2. With 10 bases clipped from V and 3 bases from J, the junction kept 3 bases outside the gene matches. This CDR3 is built from 13 residues. Germline values: CDR1 LNHDA, CDR2 SQIVND (reference sequence). CDR3 nucleotides: TGTGCCACCCGGACTAGCGGCTACAATGAGCAGTTCTTC. It is translated as CATRTSGYNEQFF.

J is TRBJ2-1 and V is TRBV7-2, with D perhaps matching TRBD2 (5 bases). The CDR3 sequence is 16 residues long. Germline V CDR1 and CDR2: SGHTA, FQGNSA. Deletions cut 4 bases from V and 8 bases from J, with 21 bases between. The CDR3 DNA reads as TGTGCCAGCAGCTCGATCGACTATTTCCAGTCGGATGAGCAGTTCTTC. Encoded protein: CASSSIDYFQSDEQFF.

CDR3 protein: CASSSTRILVSAKETQYF. Written as DNA, the CDR3 is TGTGCCAGCAGCTCAACTCGTATACTAGTATCGGCGAAAGAGACCCAGTACTTC. The genes are TRBV7-8 and TRBJ2-5; D is possibly TRBD2 (5 bases). CDR3 length equals 18 residues. From germline, CDR1 is SGHVS and CDR2 FQNEAQ. V was shortened by 4 bases and J by 3 bases, with 24 bases between the two germline ends.